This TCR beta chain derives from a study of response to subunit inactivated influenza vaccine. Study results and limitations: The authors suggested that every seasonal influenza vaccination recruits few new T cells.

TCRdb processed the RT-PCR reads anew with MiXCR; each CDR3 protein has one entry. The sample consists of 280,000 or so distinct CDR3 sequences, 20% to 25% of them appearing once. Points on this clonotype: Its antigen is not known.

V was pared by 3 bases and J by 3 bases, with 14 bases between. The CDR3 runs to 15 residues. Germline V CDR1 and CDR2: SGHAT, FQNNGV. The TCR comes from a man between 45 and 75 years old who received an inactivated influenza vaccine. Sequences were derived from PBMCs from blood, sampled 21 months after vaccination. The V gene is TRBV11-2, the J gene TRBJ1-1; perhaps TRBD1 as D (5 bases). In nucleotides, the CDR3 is TGTGCCAGCAGCTTTGGGCAGGGATGGGACACTGAAGCTTTCTTT. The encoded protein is CASSFGQGWDTEAFF.